The 26 T cell receptor beta chains below all came from one sample that was sequenced in a study of CD8+CD57+ T cells in acquired aplastic anemia. For sequencing, patients were chosen who had shown expansion of CD8+CD57+ cells by flow cytometry. Genomic DNA was employed as the template in profiling TCR beta VDJ and CDR3. TCRdb recomputed calls from the reads with MiXCR, one row per CDR3 protein. In the table there are just over 200,000 distinct CDR3 sequences, 60% to 80% of which are singletons. The sequenced sample was sorted CD4+, CD8+, or CD8+CD57+ T cells (not recorded which) from PBMCs. These receptors were collected from a human donor with aplastic anemia.

The rearrangement uses TRBV20-1 and TRBJ2-1; 7 bases are a match to TRBD2. CDR3 length: 10 amino acids. J was trimmed by 14 bases and V by 5 bases; bases with no gene match: 6. Germline V gene sequence: CDR1 DFQATT, CDR2 SNEGSKA (reference sequence). This chain's CDR3 is CSAGEREKFF. CDR3 DNA sequence: TGCAGTGCTGGGGAGCGGGAAAAGTTCTTC.

The sample holds many counts of this clonotype. The rearrangement uses TRBV28 and TRBJ1-6; D gene unclear. Deletions cut 6 bases from V and 3 bases from J, with 15 bases between. Germline CDR1 MDHEN, CDR2 SYDVKM. This CDR3 is built from 16 residues. The CDR3 sequence is CASRTRYGLYNSPLHF. The DNA of the CDR3 is TGTGCCAGCAGGACCCGGTACGGCCTCTATAATTCACCCCTCCACTTT.

The genes are TRBV5-5 and TRBJ2-5; 7 bases align to TRBD1. Germline CDR1 SGHKS, CDR2 YYEKEE (reference sequence). The CDR3 is made up of 13 amino acids. Germline trimming cut 5 bases from V and 5 bases from J; bases unmatched to any gene: 6. CDR3 protein: CASSDRVGETQYF. The CDR3 DNA reads TGTGCCAGCAGTGACAGGGTTGGGGAGACCCAGTACTTC. The variable domain in full, completed from reference TRBV5-5 and TRBJ2-5, reads DAGVTQSPTHLIKTRGQQVTLRCSPISGHKSVSWYQQVLGQGPQFIFQYYEKEERGRGNFPDRFSARQFPNYSSELNVNALLLGDSALYLCASSDRVGETQYFGPGTRLLVL.

V usage is TRBV5-1 and J usage is TRBJ1-4, with 10 positions matching TRBD1. This CDR3 is 14 amino acids long. CDR1 and CDR2 from the germline V gene are SGHRS and YFSETQ. Trimming at V came to 4 bases and at J to 10 bases, leaving 7 bases not matched to a gene. The CDR3 here is CASSLDRGIGKLFF. The CDR3 nucleotides read TGCGCCAGCAGCCTGGACAGGGGGATTGGAAAACTGTTTTTT.

V is TRBV7-9 and J is TRBJ2-7; 8 nucleotides agree with TRBD2. Losses at the gene ends were 9 bases for V and 7 bases for J; bases not matched to a gene: 8. Per germline, CDR1 SEHNR and CDR2 FQNEAQ (reference sequence). The CDR3 is made up of 12 amino acids. The DNA for the CDR3 is TGTGCCAGTGTCGGGGGGGCGGGTGAGCAGTACTTC. Its protein product is CASVGGAGEQYF.

The chain carries TRBV29-1 and TRBJ2-1; unclear D gene. The germline V gene has CDR1 SQVTM and CDR2 ANQGSEA. Trimming removed 4 bases from V and 3 bases from J, with 13 bases in between. This CDR3 spans 14 amino acids. CDR3 sequence reads: CSVGRIGYYNEQFF. CDR3 nucleotides: TGCAGCGTTGGTCGGATCGGGTACTACAATGAGCAGTTCTTC.

This rearrangement joins TRBV10-2 to TRBJ1-2; possibly TRBD1 for D (5 bases). In germline, CDR1 is WSHSY, CDR2 SAAADI. The CDR3 runs 13 residues. V lost 2 bases and J 13 bases, leaving 17 bases between the germline ends. The DNA for the CDR3 is TGCGCCAGCAGTGAGAGCGGGGGTTCTCGCTGCACCTTC. Translated: CASSESGGSRCTF.

V gene TRBV5-1 combines with J gene TRBJ1-6; 7 bases align to TRBD1. Germline V lookup: CDR1 SGHRS, CDR2 YFSETQ. The CDR3 is made up of 14 amino acids. With 5 bases clipped from V and 7 bases from J, the junction kept 6 bases outside the gene matches. CDR3 amino acids: CASRLPGQNSPLHF. The CDR3 DNA follows: TGCGCCAGCAGGTTACCGGGACAGAATTCACCCCTCCACTTT.

The chain couples TRBV5-1 to TRBJ1-6, with D maybe TRBD1 (6 bases). Germline V gene lookup returns CDR1 SGHRS and CDR2 YFSETQ. With 3 bases removed from V and 8 bases from J, the gap between germline ends came to 15 bases. The CDR3 spans 15 residues. CDR3 in amino acids: CASSSSPGQDSPLHF. CDR3 bases: TGCGCCAGCAGCTCCTCACCGGGACAAGATTCACCCCTCCACTTT.

This clonotype occurred a few times. The rearrangement uses TRBV24-1 and TRBJ2-7; either TRBD1 or TRBD2 may fit D (5 bases each). Germline CDR1 KGHDR, CDR2 SFDVKD. Trimming removed 3 bases at V and 0 bases at J, with 11 bases between. There are 15 residues in the CDR3. The CDR3 nucleotides are TGTGCCACCAGTGATCGGGGACGGGGCTCCTACGAGCAGTACTTC. This sequence encodes CATSDRGRGSYEQYF.

The J gene is TRBJ2-3, the V gene TRBV13; possible D gene TRBD1, 6 bases. The V gene lost 5 bases and the J gene lost 1 base, with 13 bases spanning the gap. CDR1 is PRHDT and CDR2 is FYEKMQ in the germline V gene (reference sequence). The CDR3 consists of 15 residues. In DNA, the CDR3 is TGTGCCAGCAGCAACGGACAGTCTGGCACAGATACGCAGTATTTT. Translated: CASSNGQSGTDTQYF.

The chain recombines TRBV2 with TRBJ1-2; 11 bases line up with TRBD1. Per the germline V gene, CDR1 is SNHLY and CDR2 is FYNNEI. The CDR3 sequence is 13 residues long. J was trimmed by 7 bases and V by 3 bases; bases with no gene match: 1. The DNA for the CDR3 is TGTGCCAGCAGTGACGGGACAGGGGGTGGCTACACCTTC. Amino acids: CASSDGTGGGYTF.

The V gene is TRBV19, the J gene TRBJ2-7, with D possibly being TRBD2 (5 bases). The CDR3 spans 13 residues. Trimming pared 3 bases from V and 1 base from J, leaving 7 bases between. From germline, CDR1 is LNHDA and CDR2 SQIVND (reference sequence). CDR3 sequence: CASSITSSYEQYF. The DNA of the CDR3 is TGTGCCAGTAGTATCACTAGTTCCTACGAGCAGTACTTC.

Worth noting for this clonotype: No conserved phenylalanine or tryptophan is present at the end of the CDR3, so a read error is the likely explanation. The chain carries TRBV24-1 and TRBJ1-1, with D possibly matching TRBD1 (6 bases). Germline loops: CDR1 KGHDR, CDR2 SFDVKD. This CDR3 spans 11 amino acids. The V end was cut by 7 bases, the J end by 6 bases, with 8 bases between. The CDR3 DNA is TGTGCCACCAGGGACAGTGCTGAAGCTTTCCTT. This codes for CATRDSAEAFL.

This chain uses TRBV20-1 with TRBJ2-7; D might be TRBD1 (6 bases). CDR1 and CDR2 from the germline V gene are DFQATT and SNEGSKA (reference sequence). The CDR3 has 13 residues. V was clipped by 6 bases and J by 3 bases, with 15 bases between them. For the CDR3, the DNA is TGCAGTGCAAGCTCCCGGGACAACTACGAGCAGTACTTC. Amino acid sequence: CSASSRDNYEQYF.

The chain couples TRBV19 to TRBJ2-1; D unresolved. Germline CDR1 reads LNHDA; CDR2 reads SQIVND (reference sequence). The CDR3 length is 12 residues. Trimming pared 4 bases from V and 3 bases from J, leaving 4 bases between. CDR3 protein: CASSKYYNEQFF. CDR3 nucleotide sequence: TGTGCCAGTAGTAAATACTACAATGAGCAGTTCTTC.

The genes are TRBV6-4 and TRBJ2-3; 11 positions match TRBD2. Looked up from germline, CDR1 is MRHNA and CDR2 is SNTAGT. V shed 8 bases, J shed 6 bases, and the junction held 4 bases outside the gene matches. CDR3 length: 13 residues. CDR3 sequence: CASASGGLDTQYF. CDR3 nucleotides: TGTGCCAGCGCTAGCGGGGGGTTGGATACGCAGTATTTT.

On this clonotype: A much larger clone differs from this one at a single base, so this may be a read error. This sequence joins TRBV3-1 and TRBJ2-7; maybe TRBD1 (6 bases). The germline V and J ends were trimmed by 0 bases and 2 bases, with 14 bases remaining between them. Germline V gene lookup returns CDR1 LGHDT and CDR2 YNNKEL (reference sequence). There are 16 residues in the CDR3. CDR3 in amino acids: CASSQDLYRVAYEQYF. CDR3 coding DNA: TGTGCCAGCAGCCAAGATTTGTACAGGGTGGCCTACGAGCAGTACTTC.

In DNA, the CDR3 is TGTGCCAGCAACGACAGGGCTACGGGGTACACTGAAGCTTTCTTT. Protein: CASNDRATGYTEAFF. The V gene is TRBV12-3 or TRBV12-4, the J gene TRBJ1-1; 7 positions agree with TRBD1. With 7 bases clipped from V and 3 bases from J, the junction kept 11 bases outside the gene matches. This CDR3 is built from 15 residues.

This clonotype was observed a handful of times. The chain couples TRBV7-6 to TRBJ2-3, with a weak D call TRBD1 (6 bases). This CDR3 is 15 amino acids long. CDR1 SGHVS and CDR2 FNYEAQ come from the germline V gene. Trimming left V 5 bases short and J 3 bases short, with 15 bases between. The CDR3: CASSQLQGPTDTQYF. For the CDR3, the DNA is TGTGCCAGCAGCCAACTACAGGGACCGACAGATACGCAGTATTTT. Variable domain in full (rest from reference TRBV7-6 and TRBJ2-3): GAGVSQSPRYKVTKRGQDVALRCDPISGHVSLYWYRQALGQGPEFLTYFNYEAQQDKSGLPNDRFSAERPEGSISTLTIQRTEQRDSAMYRCASSQLQGPTDTQYFGPGTRLTVL.

The rearrangement uses TRBV5-4 and TRBJ1-2, with D tentatively TRBD1 (6 bases). With 3 bases removed from V and 4 bases from J, the gap between germline ends came to 16 bases. This CDR3 spans 15 amino acids. Per the germline V gene, CDR1 is SGHNT and CDR2 is YYREEE (reference sequence). CDR3 region: CASSSVNRESYGYTF. CDR3 DNA sequence: TGTGCCAGCAGCTCTGTGAACAGGGAAAGCTATGGCTACACCTTC.

V usage is TRBV9 and J usage is TRBJ1-2; D may be TRBD1 (5 bases). Germline assignment: CDR1 SGDLS and CDR2 YYNGEE. Trimming took off 2 bases at V and 7 bases at J, with 9 bases between the two ends. CDR3 length: 12 amino acids. This chain's CDR3 is CASSVIRGGYTF. The DNA of the CDR3 is TGTGCCAGCAGCGTCATAAGGGGTGGCTACACCTTC.

This clonotype occurred once. V and J are TRBV20-1 and TRBJ1-2; D is possibly TRBD1 (6 bases). CDR1 DFQATT and CDR2 SNEGSKA come from the germline V gene (reference sequence). Trimming removed 4 bases from V and 6 bases from J, with 9 bases in between. The CDR3 is made up of 11 amino acids. The CDR3 region is CSAKGGDGYTF. The DNA for the CDR3 is TGCAGTGCTAAGGGGGGGGATGGCTACACCTTC.

The table lists this clonotype with a few counts. The chain links TRBV20-1 to TRBJ2-7; TRBD2 matches at 9 bases. With 2 bases clipped from V and 3 bases from J, the junction kept 2 bases outside the gene matches. The germline CDR1 and CDR2 sequences are DFQATT and SNEGSKA (reference sequence). The CDR3 sequence is 13 residues long. The chain's CDR3 is CSARLAGYYEQYF. Here the CDR3 DNA reads TGCAGTGCTAGACTAGCGGGGTACTACGAGCAGTACTTC.

The chain is built from TRBV7-8 and TRBJ1-1; no firm D call. The CDR3 contains 13 residues. Per germline, CDR1 SGHVS and CDR2 FQNEAQ. Trimming removed 3 bases at V and 8 bases at J, with 13 bases between. CDR3 amino acids: CASSFQQRSEAFF. Written as DNA, the CDR3 is TGTGCCAGCAGCTTCCAACAGCGCAGCGAAGCTTTCTTT.

The table lists this clonotype with many counts. The genes are TRBV9 and TRBJ2-7, with TRBD2 matching over 7 bases. This CDR3 contains 15 residues. Germline loops: CDR1 SGDLS, CDR2 YYNGEE. V shed 0 bases and J 2 bases; nucleotides not matched to a gene: 5. CDR3 sequence: CASSVGGLAAYEQYF. DNA of the CDR3: TGTGCCAGCAGCGTAGGCGGTCTAGCGGCCTACGAGCAGTACTTC.